This TCR beta chain was recovered during a study of cytomegalovirus exposure and HLA in healthy donors. Study-level results: Common viral pathogens seemed, in a later analysis, to connect with several of the most significant clusters.

This CDR3 is 16 amino acids long. Germline V lookup: CDR1 SGHRS, CDR2 YFSETQ. Trimming at V came to 4 bases and at J to 9 bases, leaving 16 bases not matched to a gene. The PCR had 60 Vbeta and 13 Jbeta primers. Sequenced by immunoSEQ multiplex PCR; TCRdb stores in-frame clones only, minus some. The sample yields about 180,000 clones, 70% to 85% seen once. These donors counted as nominally healthy when sampled, but unrecorded immune exposures were likely. For this clone: As yet, its antigen is unknown.

Sequencing used PBMCs. This TCR was recovered from a woman aged 40 to 49 in good health and CMV-seronegative. This chain connects TRBV5-1 to TRBJ2-3; TRBD2 aligns across 8 bases. CDR3: CASSQSGLTGGETQYF. CDR3 in DNA: TGCGCCAGCAGCCAGTCTGGGCTCACGGGAGGGGAGACGCAGTATTTT.